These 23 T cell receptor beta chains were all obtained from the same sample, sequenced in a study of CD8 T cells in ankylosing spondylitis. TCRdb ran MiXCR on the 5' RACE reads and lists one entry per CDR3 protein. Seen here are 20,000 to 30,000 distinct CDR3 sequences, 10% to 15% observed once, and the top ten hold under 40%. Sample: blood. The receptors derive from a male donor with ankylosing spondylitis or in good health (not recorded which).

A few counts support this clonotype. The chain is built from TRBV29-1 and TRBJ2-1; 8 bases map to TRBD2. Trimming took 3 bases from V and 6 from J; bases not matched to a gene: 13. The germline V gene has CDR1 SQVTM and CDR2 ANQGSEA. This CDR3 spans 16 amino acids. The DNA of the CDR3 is TGCAGCGTTGACTCTCGAGACGGGAGGGGGTTCAATGAGCAGTTCTTC. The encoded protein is CSVDSRDGRGFNEQFF.

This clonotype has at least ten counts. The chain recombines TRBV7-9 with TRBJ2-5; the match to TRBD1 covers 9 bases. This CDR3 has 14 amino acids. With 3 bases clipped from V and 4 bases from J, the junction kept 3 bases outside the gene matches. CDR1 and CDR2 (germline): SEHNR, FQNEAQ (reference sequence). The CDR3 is CASSLGQGVETQYF. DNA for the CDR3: TGTGCCAGCAGCTTGGGACAGGGCGTAGAGACCCAGTACTTC. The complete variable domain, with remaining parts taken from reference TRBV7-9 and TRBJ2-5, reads DTGVSQNPRHKITKRGQNVTFRCDPISEHNRLYWYRQTLGQGPEFLTYFQNEAQLEKSRLLSDRFSAERPKGSFSTLEIQRTEQGDSAMYLCASSLGQGVETQYFGPGTRLLVL.

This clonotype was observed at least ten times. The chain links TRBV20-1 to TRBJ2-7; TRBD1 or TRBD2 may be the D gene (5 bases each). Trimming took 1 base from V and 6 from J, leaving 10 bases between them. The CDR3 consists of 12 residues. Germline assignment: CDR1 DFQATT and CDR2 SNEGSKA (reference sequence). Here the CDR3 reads CSARVRGVEQYF. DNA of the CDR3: TGCAGTGCTAGAGTCCGAGGGGTCGAGCAGTACTTC.

This CDR3 is CASSEYPAGGPAEQFF. The CDR3 bases are TGTGCCAGCAGTGAATATCCAGCGGGGGGGCCGGCTGAGCAGTTCTTC. The chain combines TRBV2 with TRBJ2-1; 10 positions agree with TRBD2. Per the germline V gene, CDR1 is SNHLY and CDR2 is FYNNEI. The CDR3 length is 16 residues. Trimming removed 2 bases from V and 9 bases from J; junction bases left unmatched: 10.

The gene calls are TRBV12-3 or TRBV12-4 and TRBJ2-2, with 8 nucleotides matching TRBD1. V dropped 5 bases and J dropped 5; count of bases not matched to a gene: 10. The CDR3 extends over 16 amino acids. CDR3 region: CASSRTGLSWTGELFF. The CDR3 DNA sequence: TGTGCCAGCAGTAGGACAGGGCTAAGTTGGACCGGGGAGCTGTTTTTT.

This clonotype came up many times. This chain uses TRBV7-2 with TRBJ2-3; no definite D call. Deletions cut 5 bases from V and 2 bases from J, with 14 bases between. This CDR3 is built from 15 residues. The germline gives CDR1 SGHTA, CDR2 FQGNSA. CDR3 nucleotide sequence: TGTGCCAGCAGCGCGATGACGACTTCCACAGATACGCAGTATTTT. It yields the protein CASSAMTTSTDTQYF.

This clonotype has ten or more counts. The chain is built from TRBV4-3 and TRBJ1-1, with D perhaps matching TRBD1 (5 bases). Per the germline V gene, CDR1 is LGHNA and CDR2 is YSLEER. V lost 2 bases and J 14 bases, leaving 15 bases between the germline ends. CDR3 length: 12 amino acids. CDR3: CASSQPGGRPFF. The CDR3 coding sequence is TGCGCCAGCAGCCAACCCGGGGGTAGACCCTTCTTT.

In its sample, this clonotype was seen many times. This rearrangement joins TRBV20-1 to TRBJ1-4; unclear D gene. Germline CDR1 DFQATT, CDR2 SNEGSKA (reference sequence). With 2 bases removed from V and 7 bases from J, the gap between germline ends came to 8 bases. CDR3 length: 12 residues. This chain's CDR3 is CSARYRGEKLFF. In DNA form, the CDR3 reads TGCAGTGCTAGATACCGAGGTGAAAAACTGTTTTTT.

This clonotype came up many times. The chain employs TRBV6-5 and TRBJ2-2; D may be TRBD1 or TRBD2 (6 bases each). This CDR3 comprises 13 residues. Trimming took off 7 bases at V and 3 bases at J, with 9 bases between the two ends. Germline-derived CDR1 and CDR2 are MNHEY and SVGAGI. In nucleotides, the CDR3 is TGTGCCAGCACGAGGGGGGACACCGGGGAGCTGTTTTTT. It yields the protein CASTRGDTGELFF.

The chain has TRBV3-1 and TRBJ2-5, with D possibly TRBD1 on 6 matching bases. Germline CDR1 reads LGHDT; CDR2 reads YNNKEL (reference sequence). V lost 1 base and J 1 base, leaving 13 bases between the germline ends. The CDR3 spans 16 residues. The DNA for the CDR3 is TGTGCCAGCAGCCAAGCCGGGACATTTTTCCAAGAGACCCAGTACTTC. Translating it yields CASSQAGTFFQETQYF.

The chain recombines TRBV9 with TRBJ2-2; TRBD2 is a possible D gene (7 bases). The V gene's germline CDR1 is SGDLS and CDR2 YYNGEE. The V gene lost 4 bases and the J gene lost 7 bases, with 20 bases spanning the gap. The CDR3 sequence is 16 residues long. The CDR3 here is CASSPGGQGRFGELFF. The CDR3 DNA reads TGTGCCAGCAGCCCCGGGGGGCAGGGAAGGTTCGGGGAGCTGTTTTTT.

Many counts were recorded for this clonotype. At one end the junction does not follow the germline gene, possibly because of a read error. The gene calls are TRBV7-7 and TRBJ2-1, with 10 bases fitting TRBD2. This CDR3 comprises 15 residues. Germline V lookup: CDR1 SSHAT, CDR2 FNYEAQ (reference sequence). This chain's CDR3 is CASSILAGANNEQFF. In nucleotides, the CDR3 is TGTGCTAGCAGCATTCTAGCGGGGGCTAACAATGAGCAGTTCTTC.

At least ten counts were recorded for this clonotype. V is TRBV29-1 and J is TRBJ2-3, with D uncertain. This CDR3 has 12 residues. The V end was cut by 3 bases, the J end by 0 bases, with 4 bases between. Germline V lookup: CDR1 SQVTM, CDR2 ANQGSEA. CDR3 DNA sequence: TGCAGCGTTGATTCCAGCACAGATACGCAGTATTTT. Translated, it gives CSVDSSTDTQYF.

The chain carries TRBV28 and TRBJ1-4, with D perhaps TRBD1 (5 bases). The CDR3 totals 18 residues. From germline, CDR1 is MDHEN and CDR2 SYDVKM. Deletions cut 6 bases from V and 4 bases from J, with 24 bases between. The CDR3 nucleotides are TGTGCCAGCAGCCCTACCTTTCATCGACAGTCCTTTAATGAAAAACTGTTTTTT. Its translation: CASSPTFHRQSFNEKLFF.

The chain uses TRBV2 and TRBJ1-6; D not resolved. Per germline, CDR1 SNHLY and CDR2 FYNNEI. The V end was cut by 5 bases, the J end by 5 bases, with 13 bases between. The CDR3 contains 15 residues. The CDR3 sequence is CASSPRARDNSPLHF. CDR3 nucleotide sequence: TGTGCCAGCAGTCCCCGGGCCCGTGATAATTCACCCCTCCACTTT.

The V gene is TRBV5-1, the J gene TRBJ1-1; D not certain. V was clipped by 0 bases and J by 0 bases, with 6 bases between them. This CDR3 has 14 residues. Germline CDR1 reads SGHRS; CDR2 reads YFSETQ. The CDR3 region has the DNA TGCGCCAGCAGCTTGGCCCCCATGAACACTGAAGCTTTCTTT. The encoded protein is CASSLAPMNTEAFF. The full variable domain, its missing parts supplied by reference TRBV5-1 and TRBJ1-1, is KAGVTQTPRYLIKTRGQQVTLSCSPISGHRSVSWYQQTPGQGLQFLFEYFSETQRNKGNFPGRFSGRQFSNSRSEMNVSTLELGDSALYLCASSLAPMNTEAFFGQGTRLTVV.

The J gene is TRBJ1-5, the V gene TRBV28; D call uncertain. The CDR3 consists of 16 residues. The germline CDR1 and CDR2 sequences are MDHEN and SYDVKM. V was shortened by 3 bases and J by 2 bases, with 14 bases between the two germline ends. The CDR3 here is CASSFLTLRGNQPQHF. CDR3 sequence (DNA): TGTGCCAGCAGTTTTCTGACGTTAAGGGGCAATCAGCCCCAGCATTTT.

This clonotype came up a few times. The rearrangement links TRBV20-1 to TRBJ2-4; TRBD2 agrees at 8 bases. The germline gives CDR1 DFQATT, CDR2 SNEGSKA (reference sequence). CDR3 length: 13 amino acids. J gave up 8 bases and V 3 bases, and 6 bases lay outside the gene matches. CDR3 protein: CSASLEGLDIQYF. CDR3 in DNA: TGCAGTGCTAGTTTAGAGGGACTAGACATTCAGTACTTC.

This CDR3 reads CASSYHTGSSYNEQFF. CDR3 bases: TGTGCCAGCAGTTACCACACAGGGAGCTCCTACAATGAGCAGTTCTTC. The rearrangement links TRBV6-5 to TRBJ2-1; tentatively, D is TRBD1 (6 bases). CDR1 MNHEY and CDR2 SVGAGI come from the germline V gene. V lost 2 bases and J lost 0, with 11 bases in between. The CDR3 consists of 16 residues.

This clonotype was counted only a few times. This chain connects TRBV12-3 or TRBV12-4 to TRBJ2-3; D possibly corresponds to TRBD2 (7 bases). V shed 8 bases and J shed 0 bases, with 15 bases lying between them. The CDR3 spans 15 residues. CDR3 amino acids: CASGRGRGSTDTQYF. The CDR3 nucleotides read TGTGCCAGCGGTCGGGGGCGGGGGAGCACAGATACGCAGTATTTT.

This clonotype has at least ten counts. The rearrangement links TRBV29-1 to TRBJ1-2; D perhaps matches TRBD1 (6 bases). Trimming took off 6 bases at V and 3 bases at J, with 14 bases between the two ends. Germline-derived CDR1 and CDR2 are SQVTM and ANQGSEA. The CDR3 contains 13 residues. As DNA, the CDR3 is TGCAGCGTCGAGGACAGAGGTCACTATGGCTACACCTTC. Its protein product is CSVEDRGHYGYTF.

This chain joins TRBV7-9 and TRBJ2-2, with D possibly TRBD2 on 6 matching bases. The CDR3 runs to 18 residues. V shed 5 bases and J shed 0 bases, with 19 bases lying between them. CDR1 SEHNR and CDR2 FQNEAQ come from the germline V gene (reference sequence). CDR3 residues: CASSGRRSGNTNTGELFF. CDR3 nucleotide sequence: TGTGCCAGCAGCGGGAGGAGGTCAGGGAATACGAACACCGGGGAGCTGTTTTTT.

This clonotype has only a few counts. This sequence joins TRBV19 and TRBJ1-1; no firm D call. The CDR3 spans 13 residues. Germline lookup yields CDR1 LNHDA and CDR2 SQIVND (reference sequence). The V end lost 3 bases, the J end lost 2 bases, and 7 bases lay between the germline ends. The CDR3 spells CASSIQINTEAFF. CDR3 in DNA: TGTGCCAGTAGTATCCAGATTAACACTGAAGCTTTCTTT.